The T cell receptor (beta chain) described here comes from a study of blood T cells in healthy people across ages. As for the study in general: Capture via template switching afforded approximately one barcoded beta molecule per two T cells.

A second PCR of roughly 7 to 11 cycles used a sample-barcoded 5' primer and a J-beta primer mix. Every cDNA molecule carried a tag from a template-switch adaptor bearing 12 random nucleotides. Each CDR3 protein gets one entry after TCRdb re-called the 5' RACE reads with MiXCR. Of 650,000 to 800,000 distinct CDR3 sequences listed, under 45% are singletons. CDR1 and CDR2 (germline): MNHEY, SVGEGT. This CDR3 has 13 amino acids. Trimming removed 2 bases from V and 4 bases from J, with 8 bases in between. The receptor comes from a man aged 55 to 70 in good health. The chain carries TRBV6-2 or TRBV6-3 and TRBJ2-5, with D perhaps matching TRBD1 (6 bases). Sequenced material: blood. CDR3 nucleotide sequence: TGTGCCAGCAGTTACGGACAGATAGAGACCCAGTACTTC. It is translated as CASSYGQIETQYF.